This T cell receptor (beta chain) was sequenced for a study of cytomegalovirus exposure and HLA in healthy donors. Findings and caveats of the study: An analysis that was carried out later associated 15,000 to 20,000 TCR beta sequences with HLA alleles at 0.05 false discovery rate. The sole available immune exposure information was CMV serostatus. A later analysis linked a missense variant in DCLRE1C to the trimming of TCR beta V and J genes. A few chains tied to CMV proved CMV antigen-specific in vitro.

The PCR was carried out with 60 Vbeta primers and 13 Jbeta primers. TCRdb keeps only in-frame clones here, not all; method: immunoSEQ multiplex PCR. Of roughly 200,000 clones in the sample, roughly 86% were seen once. In the case of this clone: Its antigen is unidentified.

Germline V gene lookup returns CDR1 MDHEN and CDR2 SYDVKM. The length of the CDR3 is 17 residues. The V gene lost 7 bases and the J gene lost 0 bases, with 22 bases spanning the gap. This TCR was recovered from a man aged 40-49 years in good health and CMV-seropositive. The chain couples TRBV28 to TRBJ2-7; no firm D call. The material sequenced was PBMCs. The CDR3 reads CASNFLRLLAISYEQYF. For the CDR3, the DNA is TGTGCCAGCAATTTTTTGAGGTTACTTGCCATCTCCTACGAGCAGTACTTC.